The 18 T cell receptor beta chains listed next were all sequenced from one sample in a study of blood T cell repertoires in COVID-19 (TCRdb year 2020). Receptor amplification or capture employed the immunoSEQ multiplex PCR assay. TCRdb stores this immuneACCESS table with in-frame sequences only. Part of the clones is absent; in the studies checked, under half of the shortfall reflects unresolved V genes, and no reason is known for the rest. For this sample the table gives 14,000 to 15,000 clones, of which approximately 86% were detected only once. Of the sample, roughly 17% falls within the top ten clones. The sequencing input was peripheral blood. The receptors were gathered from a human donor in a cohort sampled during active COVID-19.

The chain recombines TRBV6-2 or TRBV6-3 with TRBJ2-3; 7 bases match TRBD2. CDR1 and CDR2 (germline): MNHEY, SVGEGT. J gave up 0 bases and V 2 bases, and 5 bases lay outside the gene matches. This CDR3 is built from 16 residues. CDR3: CASSYGAGRSTDTQYF. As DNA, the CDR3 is TGTGCCAGCAGTTACGGAGCGGGGCGAAGCACAGATACGCAGTATTTT.

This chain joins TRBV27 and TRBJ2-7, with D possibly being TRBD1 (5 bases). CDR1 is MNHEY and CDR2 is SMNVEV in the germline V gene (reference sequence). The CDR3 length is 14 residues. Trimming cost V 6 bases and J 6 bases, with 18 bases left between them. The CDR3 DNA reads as TGTGCCAGCAGCCCCTCAGGGATCCCCCCCGAGCAGTACTTC. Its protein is CASSPSGIPPEQYF.

CDR3 loop: CASSQAVKLFF. CDR3 nucleotides: TGTGCCAGTAGTCAAGCCGTGAAACTGTTTTTT. This chain connects TRBV19 to TRBJ1-4; D is undetermined. This CDR3 has 11 residues. V gave up 5 bases and J gave up 11 bases, with 9 bases separating them. CDR1 and CDR2 from the germline V gene are LNHDA and SQIVND (reference sequence).

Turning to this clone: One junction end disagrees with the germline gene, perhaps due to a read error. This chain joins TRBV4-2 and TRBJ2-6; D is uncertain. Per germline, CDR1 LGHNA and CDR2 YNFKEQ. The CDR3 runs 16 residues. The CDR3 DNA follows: TGTGCCAGCAGCCGGCCCGACCCGAGCAGGAACAGCCCTTTTTCTTTC. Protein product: CASSRPDPSRNSPFSF.

The CDR3: CASGRGYQETQYF. The CDR3 nucleotides read TGTGCCAGCGGAAGGGGGTACCAAGAGACCCAGTACTTC. The V call is TRBV7-2, the J call TRBJ2-5; the D gene is possibly TRBD1 (6 bases). The CDR3 is made up of 13 amino acids. The germline CDR1 and CDR2 sequences are SGHTA and FQGNSA. Trimming shortened V by 8 bases and J by 0 bases, and 10 bases separated the two germline ends.

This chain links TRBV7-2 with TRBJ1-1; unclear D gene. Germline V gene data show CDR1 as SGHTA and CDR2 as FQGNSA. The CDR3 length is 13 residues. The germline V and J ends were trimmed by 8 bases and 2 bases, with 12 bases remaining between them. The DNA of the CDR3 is TGTGCCAGCGCAGGCCCAGCTAACACTGAAGCTTTCTTT. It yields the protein CASAGPANTEAFF. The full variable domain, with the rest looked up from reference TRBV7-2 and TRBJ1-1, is GAGVSQSPSNKVTEKGKDVELRCDPISGHTALYWYRQSLGQGLEFLIYFQGNSAPDKSGLPSDRFSAERTGGSVSTLTIQRTQQEDSAVYLCASAGPANTEAFFGQGTRLTVV.

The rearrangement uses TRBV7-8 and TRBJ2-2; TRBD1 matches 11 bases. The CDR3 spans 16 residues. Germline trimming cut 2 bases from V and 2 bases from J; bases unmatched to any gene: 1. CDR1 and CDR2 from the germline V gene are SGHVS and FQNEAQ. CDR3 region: CASSLWTGGNTGELFF. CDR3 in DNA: TGTGCCAGCAGCTTATGGACAGGGGGCAACACCGGGGAGCTGTTTTTT.

The chain's CDR3 is CASSYSTETEQFF. The CDR3 DNA sequence: TGTGCCAGCAGTTACTCGACAGAGACCGAGCAGTTCTTC. This chain uses TRBV6-6 with TRBJ2-1; tentative D call: TRBD1 (5 bases). Between the trimmed V and J ends, which lost 0 bases and 10 bases, there was a span of 10 bases. Germline CDR1 MNHNY, CDR2 SVGAGI (reference sequence). The CDR3 consists of 13 residues.

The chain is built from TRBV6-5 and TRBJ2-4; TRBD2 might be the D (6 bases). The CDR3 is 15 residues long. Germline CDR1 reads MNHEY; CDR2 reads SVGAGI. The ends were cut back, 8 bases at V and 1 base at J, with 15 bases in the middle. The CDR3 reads CASSRRRDAKNIQYF. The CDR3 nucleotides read TGTGCCAGCTCAAGGAGGAGGGACGCCAAAAACATTCAGTACTTC.

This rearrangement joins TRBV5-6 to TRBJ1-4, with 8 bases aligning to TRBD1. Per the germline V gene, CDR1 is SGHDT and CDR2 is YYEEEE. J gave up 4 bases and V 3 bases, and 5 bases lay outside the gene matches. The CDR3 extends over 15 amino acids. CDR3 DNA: TGTGCCAGCAGCTGGCGGACAGGGTATAATGAAAAACTGTTTTTT. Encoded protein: CASSWRTGYNEKLFF.

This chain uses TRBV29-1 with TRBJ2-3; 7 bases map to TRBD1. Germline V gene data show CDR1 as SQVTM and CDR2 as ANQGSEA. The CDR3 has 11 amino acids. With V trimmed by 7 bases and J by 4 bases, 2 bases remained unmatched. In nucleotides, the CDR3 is TGCAGCGCTGGGACAGCAGATACGCAGTATTTT. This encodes CSAGTADTQYF.

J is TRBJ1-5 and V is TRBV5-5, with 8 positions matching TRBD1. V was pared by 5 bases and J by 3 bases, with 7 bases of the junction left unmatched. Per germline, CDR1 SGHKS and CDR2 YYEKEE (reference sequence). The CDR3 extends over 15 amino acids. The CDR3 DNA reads TGTGCCAGCAGGAAGACAGGGGAAATCAATCAGCCCCAGCATTTT. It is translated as CASRKTGEINQPQHF.

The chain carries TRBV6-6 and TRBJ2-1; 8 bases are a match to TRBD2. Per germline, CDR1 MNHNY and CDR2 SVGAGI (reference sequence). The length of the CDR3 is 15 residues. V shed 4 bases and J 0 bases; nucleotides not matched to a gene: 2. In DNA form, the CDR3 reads TGTGCCAGCAGTTTAGCGGGGCCCTCCTACAATGAGCAGTTCTTC. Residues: CASSLAGPSYNEQFF.

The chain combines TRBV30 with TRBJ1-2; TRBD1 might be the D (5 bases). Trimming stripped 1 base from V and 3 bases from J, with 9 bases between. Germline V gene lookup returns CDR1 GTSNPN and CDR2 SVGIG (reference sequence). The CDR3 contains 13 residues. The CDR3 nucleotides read TGTGCCTGGAGTGGGGGCATGGACTATGGCTACACCTTC. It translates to CAWSGGMDYGYTF.

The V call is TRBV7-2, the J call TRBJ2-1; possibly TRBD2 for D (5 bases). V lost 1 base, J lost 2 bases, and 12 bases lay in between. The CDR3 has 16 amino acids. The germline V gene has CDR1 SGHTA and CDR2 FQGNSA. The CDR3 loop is CASSLVGSGPYNEQFF. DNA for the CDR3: TGTGCCAGCAGCTTAGTTGGGAGCGGCCCCTACAATGAGCAGTTCTTC.

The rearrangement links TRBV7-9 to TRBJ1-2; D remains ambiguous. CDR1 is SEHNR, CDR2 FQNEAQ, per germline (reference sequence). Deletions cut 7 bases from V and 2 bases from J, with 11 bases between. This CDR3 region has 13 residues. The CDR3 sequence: CASNPAGNYGYTF. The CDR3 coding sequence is TGTGCCAGCAACCCGGCGGGAAACTATGGCTACACCTTC.

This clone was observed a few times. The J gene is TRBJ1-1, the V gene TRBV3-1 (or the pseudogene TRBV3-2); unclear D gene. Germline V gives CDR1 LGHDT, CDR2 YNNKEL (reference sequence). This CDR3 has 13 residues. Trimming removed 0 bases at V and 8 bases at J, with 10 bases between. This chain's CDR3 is CASSQDHEREAFF. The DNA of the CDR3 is TGTGCCAGCAGCCAAGATCACGAGAGGGAAGCTTTCTTT.

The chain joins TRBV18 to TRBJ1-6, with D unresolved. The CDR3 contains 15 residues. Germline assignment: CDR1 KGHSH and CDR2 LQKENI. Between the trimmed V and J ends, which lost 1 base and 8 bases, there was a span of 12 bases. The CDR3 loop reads CASSPLPAEYSPLHF. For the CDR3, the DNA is TGTGCCAGCTCACCACTCCCGGCGGAATATTCACCCCTCCACTTT. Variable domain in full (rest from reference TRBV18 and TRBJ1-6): NAGVMQNPRHLVRRRGQEARLRCSPMKGHSHVYWYRQLPEEGLKFMVYLQKENIIDESGMPKERFSAEFPKEGPSILRIQQVVRGDSAAYFCASSPLPAEYSPLHFGNGTRLTVT.